Below, one T cell receptor (beta chain) is given with its context. The PCR ran on 60 Vbeta and 13 Jbeta primers. Sequencing was performed with immunoSEQ multiplex PCR; in TCRdb, only in-frame clones are kept and a portion is missing. The sample has around 180,000 clones, about four fifths seen once. The data were taken from a study of cytomegalovirus exposure and HLA in healthy donors. Losses at the gene ends were 3 bases for V and 0 bases for J; bases not matched to a gene: 4. CDR3 size: 15 residues. Germline loops: CDR1 SNHLY, CDR2 FYNNEI. This sequence joins TRBV2 and TRBJ2-5, with 7 bases matching TRBD2. The sample consisted of PBMCs. The clonotype originates from a man younger than 30 in good health and CMV-seronegative. CDR3 sequence (DNA): TGTGCCAGCAGTGATGAGACTAGCTACCAAGAGACCCAGTACTTC. The encoded protein is CASSDETSYQETQYF.